This T cell receptor (beta chain) was documented in a study of sequential checkpoint blockade in melanoma. Study at large: After both sequences, patients received maintenance nivolumab.

Noted treatment: randomized to nivolumab then ipilimumab (arm A) or the reverse (arm B). DNA-damaging chemotherapy had not been given to any patient beforehand. PBMC sorting kept live CD3+CD8+ cells without CD19 or CD56. The CDR3 consists of 14 residues. The germline V and J ends were trimmed by 4 bases and 4 bases, with 11 bases remaining between them. CDR1 SEHNR and CDR2 FQNEAQ come from the germline V gene (reference sequence). This table comes from immunoSEQ multiplex PCR, and its TCRdb copy is limited to in-frame clones, with some not included. The sample lists more than 15,000 clones; around 94% were seen once. This clone has just one count.

The sequence derives from a human donor with melanoma. Source: CD8+ T cells sorted from blood (inferred from file names), taken from a patient given nivolumab and ipilimumab in sequence. V and J are TRBV7-9 and TRBJ1-5, with unresolved D. The chain's CDR3 is CASSSTKLNQPQHF. In nucleotides, the CDR3 is TGTGCCAGCAGCTCGACTAAGTTGAATCAGCCCCAGCATTTT.